This T cell receptor (beta chain) is drawn from a study of CD8 T cells in Susac syndrome. V lost 2 bases and J 3 bases, leaving 7 bases between the germline ends. Germline V CDR1 and CDR2: DFQATT, SNEGSKA (reference sequence). The CDR3 has 13 amino acids. In Susac syndrome patients, recently defined diagnostic criteria for definite or probable disease were met. Reverse transcription of roughly 0.5 to 1 ug RNA was performed with random hexamers. TCRdb passed the immunoSEQ multiplex PCR reads through MiXCR, listing each CDR3 protein once. The sample includes 85,000 to 95,000 distinct CDR3 sequences, around 94% of them seen just once.

The rearrangement uses TRBV20-1 and TRBJ2-2; possible D gene TRBD1, 5 bases. Specimen: CD4+ T cells from PBMCs. The TCR was taken from a human donor with Susac syndrome. CDR3 nucleotides: TGCAGTGCTAGACAGGGCTACACCGGGGAGCTGTTTTTT. This translates into CSARQGYTGELFF.